The text below deals with one T cell receptor (beta chain). The protocol was immunoSEQ multiplex PCR, while the TCRdb copy is restricted to in-frame clones and leaves out a portion. Among approximately 41,000 clones listed, roughly four fifths were seen once. This entry belongs to a study of blood T cell repertoires in COVID-19. The overall study: Sites across the United States, Italy and Spain contributed samples from acute and convalescent COVID-19. T cells, B-cell-depleted T cells, or PBMCs provided the cDNA or gDNA that served as material.

This CDR3 has 17 residues. The V gene end was trimmed by 6 bases and the J gene end by 4 bases; junction bases not matched to a gene: 15. Looked up from germline, CDR1 is MDHEN and CDR2 is SYDVKM. This clonotype was sampled from a man aged 40-55 years with active or convalescent COVID-19. J is TRBJ1-2 and V is TRBV28; 9 bases fit TRBD1. What was sequenced was peripheral blood. As DNA, the CDR3 is TGTGCCAGCAGCTCGATTGGACAGGGGTATGAGGGCTATGGCTACACCTTC. Residues: CASSSIGQGYEGYGYTF.